This T cell receptor beta chain was captured in a study of T cell responses to AZD1222 COVID-19 vaccine. Overall study findings and caveats: Donors in the cohort were predominantly white British and more often female, and clonal diversity was possibly underestimated. Spike-specific TCR breadth and depth rose after two AZD1222 doses. Only a handful of AZD1222 recipients, six or seven in all, had baseline seropositivity.

In regard to this clone: No antigen is known for it.

The CDR3 contains 16 residues. V shed 5 bases and J 6 bases; nucleotides not matched to a gene: 10. Germline V gene lookup returns CDR1 SGHTA and CDR2 FQGNSA. The method was immunoSEQ multiplex PCR; TCRdb's version includes in-frame clones alone and lacks a portion of them. Altogether about 150,000 clones are present, about 92% being singletons, with the ten largest covering about 9.1%. Sequencing was performed on peripheral blood, taken on day 0 of AZD1222 vaccination. The genes are TRBV7-2 and TRBJ2-3; 11 bases fit TRBD2. This clonotype was obtained from an adult in good health. CDR3 coding DNA: TGTGCCAGCAGCCCACCCTTGAGACTAGCGGGGGATACGCAGTATTTT. This codes for CASSPPLRLAGDTQYF.